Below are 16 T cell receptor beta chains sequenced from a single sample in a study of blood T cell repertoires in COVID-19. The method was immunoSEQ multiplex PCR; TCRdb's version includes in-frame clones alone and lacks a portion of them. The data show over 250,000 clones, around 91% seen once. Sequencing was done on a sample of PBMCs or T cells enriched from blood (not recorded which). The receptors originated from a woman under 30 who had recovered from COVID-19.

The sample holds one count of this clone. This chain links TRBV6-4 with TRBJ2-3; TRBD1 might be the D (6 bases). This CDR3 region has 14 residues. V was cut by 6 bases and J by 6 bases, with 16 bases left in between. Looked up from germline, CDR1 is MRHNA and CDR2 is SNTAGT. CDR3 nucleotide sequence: TGTGCCAGCAGCCAGCAAGGGGGTCGGGATACGCAGTATTTT. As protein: CASSQQGGRDTQYF.

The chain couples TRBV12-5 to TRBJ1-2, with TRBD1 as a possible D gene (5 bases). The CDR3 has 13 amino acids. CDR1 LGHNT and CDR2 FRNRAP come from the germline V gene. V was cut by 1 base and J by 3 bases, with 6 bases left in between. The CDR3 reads CASGLGQHYGYTF. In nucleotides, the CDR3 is TGTGCTAGTGGTTTGGGACAGCACTATGGCTACACCTTC.

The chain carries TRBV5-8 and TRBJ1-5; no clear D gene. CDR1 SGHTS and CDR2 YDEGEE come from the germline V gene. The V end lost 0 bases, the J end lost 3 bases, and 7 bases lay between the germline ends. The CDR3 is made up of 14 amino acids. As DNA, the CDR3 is TGTGCCAGCAGCTTGGCGGGGTCCAATCAGCCCCAGCATTTT. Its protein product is CASSLAGSNQPQHF.

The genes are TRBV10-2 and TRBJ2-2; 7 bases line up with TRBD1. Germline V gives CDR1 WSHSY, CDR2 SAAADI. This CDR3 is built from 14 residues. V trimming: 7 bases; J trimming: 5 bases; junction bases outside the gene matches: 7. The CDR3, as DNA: TGCGCCAGCAAGGGGGCAGGGGTTACCGGGGAGCTGTTTTTT. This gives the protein CASKGAGVTGELFF.

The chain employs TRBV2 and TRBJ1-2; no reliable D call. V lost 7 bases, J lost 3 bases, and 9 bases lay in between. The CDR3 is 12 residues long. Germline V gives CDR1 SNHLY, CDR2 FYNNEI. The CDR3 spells CASILRDYGYTF. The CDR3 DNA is TGTGCCAGCATACTGAGAGACTATGGCTACACCTTC.

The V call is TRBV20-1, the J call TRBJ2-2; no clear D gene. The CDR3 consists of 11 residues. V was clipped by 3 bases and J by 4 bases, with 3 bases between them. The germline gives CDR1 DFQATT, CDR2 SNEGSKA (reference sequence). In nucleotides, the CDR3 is TGCAGTGCTAGTCTCACCGGGGAGCTGTTTTTT. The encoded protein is CSASLTGELFF.

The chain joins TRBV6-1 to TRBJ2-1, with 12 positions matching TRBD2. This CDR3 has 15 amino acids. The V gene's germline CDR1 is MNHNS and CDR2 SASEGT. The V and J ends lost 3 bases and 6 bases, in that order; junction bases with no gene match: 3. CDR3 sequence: CASSESSGGVNEQFF. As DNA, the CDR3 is TGTGCCAGCAGTGAGTCTAGCGGGGGGGTCAATGAGCAGTTCTTC.

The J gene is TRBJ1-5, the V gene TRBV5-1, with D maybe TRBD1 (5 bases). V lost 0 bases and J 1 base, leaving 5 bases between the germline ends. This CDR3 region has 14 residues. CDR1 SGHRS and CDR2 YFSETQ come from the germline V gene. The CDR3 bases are TGCGCCAGCAGCTTGGGACAGAGCAATCAGCCCCAGCATTTT. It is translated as CASSLGQSNQPQHF.

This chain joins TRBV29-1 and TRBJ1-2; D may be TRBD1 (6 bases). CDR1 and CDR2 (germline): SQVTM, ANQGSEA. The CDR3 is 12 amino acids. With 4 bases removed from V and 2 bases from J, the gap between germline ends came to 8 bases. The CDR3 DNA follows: TGCAGCGTTGGACAGGCCAACTATGGCTACACCTTC. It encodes CSVGQANYGYTF.

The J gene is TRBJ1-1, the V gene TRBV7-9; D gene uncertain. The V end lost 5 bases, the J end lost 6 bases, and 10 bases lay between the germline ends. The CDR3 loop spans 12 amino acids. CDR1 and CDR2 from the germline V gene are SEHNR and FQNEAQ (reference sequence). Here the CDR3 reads CASSPPDSEAFF. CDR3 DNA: TGTGCCAGCAGCCCTCCGGACTCTGAAGCTTTCTTT.

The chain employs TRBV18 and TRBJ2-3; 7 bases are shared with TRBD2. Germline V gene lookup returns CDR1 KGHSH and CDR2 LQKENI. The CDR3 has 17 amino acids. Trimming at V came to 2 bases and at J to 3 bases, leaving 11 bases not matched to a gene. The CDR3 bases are TGTGCCAGCTCACCAGTCTGGCAGGGAGCGGGGACAGATACGCAGTATTTT. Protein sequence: CASSPVWQGAGTDTQYF.

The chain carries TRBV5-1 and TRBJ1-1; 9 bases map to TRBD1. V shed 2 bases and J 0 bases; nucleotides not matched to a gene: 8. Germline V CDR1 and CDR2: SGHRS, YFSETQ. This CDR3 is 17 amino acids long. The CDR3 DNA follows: TGCGCCAGCAGCTTCGAGGGGACAGGGCTTATGAACACTGAAGCTTTCTTT. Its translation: CASSFEGTGLMNTEAFF.

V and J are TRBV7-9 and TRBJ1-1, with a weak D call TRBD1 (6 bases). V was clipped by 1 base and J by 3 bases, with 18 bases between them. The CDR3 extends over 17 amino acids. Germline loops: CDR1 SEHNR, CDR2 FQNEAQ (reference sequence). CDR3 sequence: CASSLGPGEVLDTEAFF. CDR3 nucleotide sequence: TGTGCCAGCAGCTTAGGTCCAGGGGAAGTCCTGGACACTGAAGCTTTCTTT.

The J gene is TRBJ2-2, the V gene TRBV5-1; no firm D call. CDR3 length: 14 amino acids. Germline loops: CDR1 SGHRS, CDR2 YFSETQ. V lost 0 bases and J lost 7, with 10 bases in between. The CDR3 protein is CASSLDAVSGELFF. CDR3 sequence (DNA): TGCGCCAGCAGCTTGGATGCGGTTAGCGGGGAGCTGTTTTTT.

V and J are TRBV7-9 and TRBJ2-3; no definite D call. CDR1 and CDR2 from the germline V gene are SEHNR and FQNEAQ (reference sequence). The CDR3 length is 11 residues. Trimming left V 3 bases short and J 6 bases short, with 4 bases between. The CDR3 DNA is TGTGCCAGCAGCTTTTCTGATACGCAGTATTTT. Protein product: CASSFSDTQYF.

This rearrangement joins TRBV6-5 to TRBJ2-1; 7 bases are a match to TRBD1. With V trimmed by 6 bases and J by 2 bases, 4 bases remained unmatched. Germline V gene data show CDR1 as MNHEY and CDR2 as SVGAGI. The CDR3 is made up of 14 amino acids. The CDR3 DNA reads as TGTGCCAGCAGCCCAGGGACAGCCTACAATGAGCAGTTCTTC. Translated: CASSPGTAYNEQFF.